The T cell receptor (beta chain) under discussion was sequenced for a study of T cell responses to AZD1222 COVID-19 vaccine. CDR3 length equals 13 residues. Germline CDR1 SGHKS, CDR2 YYEKEE (reference sequence). V lost 0 bases to trimming and J lost 3 bases, with 6 bases between them. The method was immunoSEQ multiplex PCR; TCRdb's version includes in-frame clones alone and lacks a portion of them. This table has about 140,000 clones, more than 85% appearing once. The sequence derives from an adult who received the AZD1222 COVID-19 vaccine. Sequencing used peripheral blood, obtained 28 days after the second AZD1222 dose. The chain carries TRBV5-5 and TRBJ1-1; D gene uncertain. The CDR3, as DNA: TGTGCCAGCAGCTTGGGTCCGGACACTGAAGCTTTCTTT. Residues: CASSLGPDTEAFF.